These 16 T cell receptor beta chains originate from one sample sequenced in a study of vaccination and CD4 T cells after COVID-19 (dated by TCRdb to 2022 to 2024). The treatment or condition label corresponds to: approximately 11-day PBMC culture with coronavirus spike peptide pools or control peptides (ViraFEST assay). These receptors have no identified antigens. Library method: PCR. Instrument used: Illumina iSeq 100. DNA from cultured CD4+ T cells was subjected to TCR sequencing with the Oncomine TCR Beta short-read assay at the Johns Hopkins FTIC core. TCRdb reprocessing: public reads trimmed at Q25 with fastp, clones called with MiXCR, in-frame beta chains kept. Every entry covers one CDR3 protein and lists the most common genes and DNA from its rows. For this sample there are tens of thousands of distinct CDR3 sequences; roughly 44% appear just once. Of the sample, about 20% is held by the ten largest clones.

This specimen was CD4+ T cells from blood, cultured in vitro, taken before SARS-CoV-2 vaccination. The origin of the receptors is a human donor who received a COVID-19 vaccine.

This chain links TRBV7-2 with TRBJ2-5; D not certain. The CDR3 runs to 14 residues. The V end was cut by 3 bases, the J end by 4 bases, with 12 bases between. Germline V CDR1 and CDR2: SGHTA, FQGNSA. CDR3 residues: CASSLRSHSETQYF. Here the CDR3 DNA reads TGTGCCAGCAGCTTGAGGAGTCATTCAGAGACCCAGTACTTC.

V usage is TRBV2 and J usage is TRBJ2-5, with 7 bases aligning to TRBD2. Per germline, CDR1 SNHLY and CDR2 FYNNEI. The CDR3 sequence is 14 residues long. After removal of 6 bases from V and 5 bases from J, the junction contained 9 bases not matched to a gene. In DNA form, the CDR3 reads TGTGCCAGCAGGCCCGGACTAGTAACTGAGACCCAGTACTTC. It encodes CASRPGLVTETQYF.

This chain uses TRBV7-3 with TRBJ1-1; D possibly corresponds to TRBD1 (6 bases). The CDR3 spans 13 residues. Germline V gives CDR1 SGHTA, CDR2 FQGTGA. V shed 5 bases and J shed 2 bases, with 9 bases lying between them. CDR3 sequence reads: CASSPQGNTEAFF. DNA of the CDR3: TGTGCCAGCAGCCCACAGGGAAACACTGAAGCTTTCTTT.

This chain's CDR3 is CASSTSVVTTEAFF. The CDR3 DNA reads as TGTGCCAGCAGCACGTCAGTTGTAACTACTGAAGCTTTCTTT. The chain couples TRBV7-3 to TRBJ1-1; D call uncertain. The CDR3 runs to 14 residues. From germline, CDR1 is SGHTA and CDR2 FQGTGA. V was pared by 5 bases and J by 5 bases, with 15 bases between.

This chain uses TRBV15 with TRBJ1-5, with D hard to call. CDR3 size: 13 residues. V lost 0 bases and J 5 bases, leaving 5 bases between the germline ends. CDR1 is LNHNV and CDR2 is YYDKDF in the germline V gene (reference sequence). Here the CDR3 DNA reads TGTGCCACCAGCAGAGAAACTTATCAGCCCCAGCATTTT. Translation gives CATSRETYQPQHF.

This clonotype occurred a few times. This chain uses TRBV6-1 with TRBJ2-7; D is possibly TRBD2 (5 bases). CDR1 and CDR2 from the germline V gene are MNHNS and SASEGT. Trimming took 6 bases from V and 7 from J, leaving 19 bases between them. This CDR3 spans 14 amino acids. The CDR3 DNA reads as TGTGCCAGCAGACCAAGACGTACCTCGGGGGAGCAGTACTTC. This codes for CASRPRRTSGEQYF.

This sequence joins TRBV2 and TRBJ2-7; D is unresolved. Germline V gene sequence: CDR1 SNHLY, CDR2 FYNNEI. Between the trimmed V and J ends, which lost 5 bases and 0 bases, there was a span of 11 bases. This CDR3 has 14 residues. The CDR3, as DNA: TGTGCCAGCAGTTCCGGGCCCAGCTCCTACGAGCAGTACTTC. Its protein product is CASSSGPSSYEQYF.

V is TRBV7-2 and J is TRBJ2-2; D unresolved. The V gene lost 2 bases and the J gene lost 1 base, with 8 bases spanning the gap. CDR1 and CDR2 from the germline V gene are SGHTA and FQGNSA. The CDR3 consists of 15 residues. This chain's CDR3 is CASSLHFQNTGELFF. In nucleotides, the CDR3 is TGTGCCAGCAGCTTACATTTTCAGAACACCGGGGAGCTGTTTTTT.

The chain couples TRBV20-1 to TRBJ1-6, with 7 nucleotides matching TRBD1. V lost 0 bases to trimming and J lost 5 bases; unmatched junction nucleotides: 4. This CDR3 region has 15 residues. In germline, CDR1 is DFQATT, CDR2 SNEGSKA (reference sequence). DNA for the CDR3: TGCAGTGCTAGAGAACCGGGACAGCATAATTCACCCCTCCACTTT. As protein: CSAREPGQHNSPLHF.

This chain links TRBV30 with TRBJ1-5; no firm D call. The CDR3 extends over 13 amino acids. V gave up 5 bases and J gave up 7 bases, with 15 bases separating them. Per germline, CDR1 GTSNPN and CDR2 SVGIG (reference sequence). The CDR3 nucleotides read TGTGCCTGGGCCCTTAAAGGGTCGCAGCCCCAGCATTTT. Protein: CAWALKGSQPQHF.

This CDR3 is CATKRESGDDEQYF. In nucleotides, the CDR3 is TGTGCCACCAAGCGCGAGAGCGGTGACGACGAGCAGTACTTC. This chain connects TRBV15 to TRBJ2-7; D possibly corresponds to TRBD2 (5 bases). CDR3 length: 14 amino acids. V dropped 7 bases and J dropped 5 bases, with 18 bases sitting between them. Germline CDR1 reads LNHNV; CDR2 reads YYDKDF (reference sequence).

This chain joins TRBV5-1 and TRBJ1-1; TRBD1 aligns across 7 bases. There are 16 residues in the CDR3. V dropped 2 bases and J dropped 0; count of bases not matched to a gene: 7. Germline V gene sequence: CDR1 SGHRS, CDR2 YFSETQ. In DNA form, the CDR3 reads TGCGCCAGCAGCTTATCCCCGGGGACAGTGAACACTGAAGCTTTCTTT. Its translation: CASSLSPGTVNTEAFF.

The rearrangement joins TRBV7-2 to TRBJ2-5; D not certain. V was pared by 3 bases and J by 2 bases, with 4 bases between. The CDR3 runs to 12 residues. Germline V CDR1 and CDR2: SGHTA, FQGNSA. The CDR3 loop reads CASSLPQETQYF. CDR3 DNA: TGTGCCAGCAGCTTGCCTCAAGAGACCCAGTACTTC.

The rearrangement links TRBV11-2 to TRBJ2-1; D call uncertain. The germline V gene has CDR1 SGHAT and CDR2 FQNNGV. The CDR3 has 12 amino acids. The V end lost 6 bases, the J end lost 4 bases, and 7 bases lay between the germline ends. This CDR3 reads CASRAEYNEQFF. Here the CDR3 DNA reads TGTGCCAGCAGAGCAGAGTACAATGAGCAGTTCTTC.

This clonotype turned up a few times. The chain is built from TRBV7-3 and TRBJ2-2; 11 bases are shared with TRBD2. CDR3 size: 14 residues. Germline V gene sequence: CDR1 SGHTA, CDR2 FQGTGA. Trimming took 2 bases from V and 8 from J; bases not matched to a gene: 1. This chain's CDR3 is CASSLRTSGGELFF. CDR3 sequence (DNA): TGTGCCAGCAGCTTACGGACTAGCGGGGGGGAGCTGTTTTTT.

The genes are TRBV20-1 and TRBJ2-7; 7 nucleotides line up with TRBD1. Losses at the gene ends were 3 bases for V and 3 bases for J; bases not matched to a gene: 5. This CDR3 spans 13 amino acids. The germline gives CDR1 DFQATT, CDR2 SNEGSKA (reference sequence). CDR3 nucleotides: TGCAGTGCTAGCAGGGACAGTTACTACGAGCAGTACTTC. It is translated as CSASRDSYYEQYF.